This TCR beta chain was recorded in a study of blood T cell repertoires in COVID-19. Per the germline V gene, CDR1 is SGHTA and CDR2 is FQGNSA. This CDR3 spans 15 amino acids. Germline trimming cut 4 bases from V and 9 bases from J; bases unmatched to any gene: 8. Profiled with immunoSEQ multiplex PCR; TCRdb holds only in-frame clones, not every one. The sample comprises about 310,000 clones, around 87% of which are singletons, and 7.8% rests with the top ten. The chain links TRBV7-2 to TRBJ2-1, with TRBD2 identical over 11 bases. What was sequenced was peripheral blood. This clonotype originated in a woman aged 50 to 65 who had recovered from COVID-19. CDR3 nucleotides: TGTGCCAGCAGCTCGACTAGCGGGGCGAGGGGTGAGCAGTTCTTC. Translated: CASSSTSGARGEQFF.